Following are 19 T cell receptor beta chains from one sample sequenced in a study of blood T cell repertoires in COVID-19. TCRdb keeps only in-frame clones here, not all; method: immunoSEQ multiplex PCR. Among some 180,000 clones listed, roughly 88% were seen once. Sequences were obtained from peripheral blood. Every receptor here comes from a young man with COVID-19, enrolled during active disease.

This clone has a handful of counts. The chain employs TRBV5-1 and TRBJ1-4; 9 bases align to TRBD1. The V gene's germline CDR1 is SGHRS and CDR2 YFSETQ. CDR3 length: 15 amino acids. Trimming took 3 bases from V and 5 from J; bases not matched to a gene: 5. CDR3 DNA sequence: TGCGCCAGCAGCTGGGACAGGGCGGGGAATGAAAAACTGTTTTTT. It yields the protein CASSWDRAGNEKLFF.

The chain combines TRBV11-2 with TRBJ2-1, with 8 bases fitting TRBD2. Germline V lookup: CDR1 SGHAT, CDR2 FQNNGV. This CDR3 is built from 17 residues. The V gene end was trimmed by 1 base and the J gene end by 5 bases; junction bases not matched to a gene: 10. CDR3 region: CASSLALWLAGHNEQFF. CDR3 coding DNA: TGTGCCAGCAGCTTAGCTTTGTGGTTAGCGGGGCACAATGAGCAGTTCTTC.

The table lists this clone with a few counts. The chain is built from TRBV6-2 or TRBV6-3 and TRBJ2-1, with 10 bases aligning to TRBD2. J gave up 3 bases and V 6 bases, and 14 bases lay outside the gene matches. Germline CDR1 is MNHEY and CDR2 is SVGEGT. This CDR3 contains 18 residues. CDR3 DNA: TGTGCCAGCAGCCGCACAGCCCGTCTAGCGGGAGACTACAATGAGCAGTTCTTC. Translating gives CASSRTARLAGDYNEQFF.

This chain links TRBV30 with TRBJ1-2; TRBD1 aligns across 9 bases. Per germline, CDR1 GTSNPN and CDR2 SVGIG (reference sequence). Losses at the gene ends were 4 bases for V and 6 bases for J; bases not matched to a gene: 6. There are 13 residues in the CDR3. The CDR3 protein is CAWNKGQGHGYTF. DNA of the CDR3: TGTGCCTGGAATAAGGGACAGGGCCATGGCTACACCTTC.

The CDR3 coding sequence is TGTGCCATCAGGGCCCGCGGGGATTCACCCCTCCACTTT. Protein: CAIRARGDSPLHF. V is TRBV10-3 and J is TRBJ1-6; D remains unclear. The CDR3 is made up of 13 amino acids. Germline V gene sequence: CDR1 ENHRY, CDR2 SYGVKD. Trimming removed 6 bases from V and 8 bases from J, with 11 bases in between.

V gene TRBV18 combines with J gene TRBJ1-5, with 7 positions matching TRBD1. The CDR3 runs 16 residues. CDR1 KGHSH and CDR2 LQKENI come from the germline V gene. V was clipped by 3 bases and J by 1 base; unmatched bases: 6. CDR3 DNA sequence: TGTGCCAGCTCACCGGGACAGCCTTTAAGCAATCAGCCCCAGCATTTT. As protein: CASSPGQPLSNQPQHF.

This chain joins TRBV5-5 and TRBJ1-5; 9 bases are a match to TRBD1. The CDR3 totals 17 residues. The germline gives CDR1 SGHKS, CDR2 YYEKEE (reference sequence). The junction had 13 bases not matched to a gene; V was cut back by 4 bases and J by 5 bases. This chain's CDR3 is CASSRTGTGIVDQPQHF. The CDR3 DNA sequence: TGTGCCAGCAGCCGGACAGGGACAGGGATAGTCGATCAGCCCCAGCATTTT.

This clone is a singleton in its sample. The rearrangement joins TRBV5-1 to TRBJ1-1; 7 bases match TRBD1. With V trimmed by 0 bases and J by 0 bases, 5 bases remained unmatched. The germline gives CDR1 SGHRS, CDR2 YFSETQ. The CDR3 covers 16 residues. Written as DNA, the CDR3 is TGCGCCAGCAGCTTGGTGGAGACAGGGTTGAACACTGAAGCTTTCTTT. Amino acid sequence: CASSLVETGLNTEAFF.

The chain uses TRBV5-6 and TRBJ1-1; D is perhaps TRBD1 (5 bases). V lost 3 bases and J lost 3, with 12 bases in between. The length of the CDR3 is 14 residues. Germline CDR1 and CDR2: SGHDT and YYEEEE. The CDR3 DNA reads as TGTGCCAGCAGCTACGGACCGGGGGACACTGAAGCTTTCTTT. Translation gives CASSYGPGDTEAFF.

The chain recombines TRBV5-1 with TRBJ2-7, with 9 positions matching TRBD2. CDR3 length: 15 amino acids. Germline-derived CDR1 and CDR2 are SGHRS and YFSETQ. V gave up 4 bases and J gave up 3 bases; unmatched junction bases: 8. CDR3 loop: CASSPTSGGLYEQYF. DNA for the CDR3: TGCGCCAGCAGCCCGACTAGCGGAGGCCTCTACGAGCAGTACTTC.

The chain has TRBV6-2 or TRBV6-3 and TRBJ1-6; perhaps TRBD1 as D (6 bases). V lost 2 bases and J lost 0, with 17 bases in between. The CDR3 spans 19 residues. Germline V gene data show CDR1 as MNHEY and CDR2 as SVGEGT. CDR3 in DNA: TGTGCCAGCAGTTACCTCGACAGGTTCCAGAGCTCCTATAATTCACCCCTCCACTTT. This encodes CASSYLDRFQSSYNSPLHF.

The genes are TRBV5-3 and TRBJ2-3, with TRBD2 matching 8 bases. TRBV5-3 is classed as an ORF, of uncertain function. This CDR3 region has 17 residues. The V and J ends lost 0 bases and 0 bases, in that order; junction bases with no gene match: 6. The CDR3 sequence: CARSLAGGSNSTDTQYF. DNA for the CDR3: TGTGCCAGAAGCTTGGCGGGGGGGTCTAATAGCACAGATACGCAGTATTTT.

V usage is TRBV29-1 and J usage is TRBJ2-1; 8 bases line up with TRBD2. This CDR3 comprises 13 residues. Germline loops: CDR1 SQVTM, CDR2 ANQGSEA. V lost 7 bases and J lost 5; bases outside the gene matches: 7. The CDR3 region is CSAQGLAHNEQFF. DNA of the CDR3: TGCAGCGCCCAAGGACTAGCCCACAATGAGCAGTTCTTC.

This clone was detected once. The V and J genes are TRBV12-3 or TRBV12-4 and TRBJ1-1; tentatively, D is TRBD1 (5 bases). The CDR3 extends over 13 amino acids. Trimming pared 6 bases from V and 0 bases from J, leaving 8 bases between. The CDR3 DNA is TGTGCCAGCAGACAGGTTCTGAACACTGAAGCTTTCTTT. This codes for CASRQVLNTEAFF.

V is TRBV29-1 and J is TRBJ1-2; TRBD1 agrees at 8 bases. CDR3 length: 13 amino acids. The V and J ends lost 6 bases and 5 bases, in that order; junction bases with no gene match: 8. Germline loops: CDR1 SQVTM, CDR2 ANQGSEA. CDR3 in amino acids: CSVGQGTEYGYTF. In DNA form, the CDR3 reads TGCAGCGTCGGACAGGGTACGGAATATGGCTACACCTTC.

The CDR3 spells CASSPTLQGSWGYTF. The CDR3 DNA reads as TGTGCCAGCAGCCCTACCCTACAGGGGAGTTGGGGCTACACCTTC. The V gene is TRBV9, the J gene TRBJ1-2; 7 bases line up with TRBD1. The germline V gene has CDR1 SGDLS and CDR2 YYNGEE. The length of the CDR3 is 15 residues. Trimming cost V 4 bases and J 8 bases; bases outside gene matches: 14.

V gene TRBV28 combines with J gene TRBJ2-1, with 11 bases that match TRBD1. Germline loops: CDR1 MDHEN, CDR2 SYDVKM. The CDR3 extends over 19 amino acids. J gave up 4 bases and V 5 bases, and 16 bases lay outside the gene matches. The CDR3, as DNA: TGTGCCAGCAGTCCAGGACAGGGGGCTTGGCTAGCGGGGTACAATGAGCAGTTCTTC. Protein: CASSPGQGAWLAGYNEQFF.

The V gene is TRBV4-3, the J gene TRBJ1-5; D remains ambiguous. V was trimmed by 0 bases and J by 6 bases, leaving 12 bases between them. CDR3 length equals 15 residues. Germline V gene sequence: CDR1 LGHNA, CDR2 YSLEER. The CDR3 sequence: CASSQDWRGGQPQHF. The CDR3 DNA is TGCGCCAGCAGCCAAGATTGGCGGGGAGGTCAGCCCCAGCATTTT.

This sequence joins TRBV27 and TRBJ1-3, with 8 bases aligning to TRBD1. V shed 4 bases, J shed 7 bases, and the junction held 9 bases outside the gene matches. The CDR3 loop spans 15 amino acids. Germline CDR1 reads MNHEY; CDR2 reads SMNVEV (reference sequence). CDR3 nucleotide sequence: TGTGCCAGCAGTTCTCGGCCAGGGGGCAGGAACACCATATATTTT. It translates to CASSSRPGGRNTIYF.